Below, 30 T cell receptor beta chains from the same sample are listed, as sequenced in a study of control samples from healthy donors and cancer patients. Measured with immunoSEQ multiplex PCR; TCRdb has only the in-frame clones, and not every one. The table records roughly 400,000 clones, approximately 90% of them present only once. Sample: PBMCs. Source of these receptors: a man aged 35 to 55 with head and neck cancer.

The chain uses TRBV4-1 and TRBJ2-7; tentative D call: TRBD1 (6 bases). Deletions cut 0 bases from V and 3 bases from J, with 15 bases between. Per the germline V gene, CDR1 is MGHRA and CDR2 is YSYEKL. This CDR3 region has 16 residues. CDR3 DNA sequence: TGCGCCAGCAGCCAAGATCACTGGGGGCAGGGCTACGAGCAGTACTTC. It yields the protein CASSQDHWGQGYEQYF.

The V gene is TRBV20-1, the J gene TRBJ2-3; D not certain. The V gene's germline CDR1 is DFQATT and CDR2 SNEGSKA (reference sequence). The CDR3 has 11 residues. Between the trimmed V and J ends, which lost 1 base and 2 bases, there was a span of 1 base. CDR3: CSARATDTQYF. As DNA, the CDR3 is TGCAGTGCTAGAGCCACAGATACGCAGTATTTT.

The CDR3 nucleotides read TGTGCCAGCAGCTCCAGGGATACCAAAAACATTCAGTACTTC. Translated: CASSSRDTKNIQYF. The V call is TRBV7-9, the J call TRBJ2-4; TRBD1 might be the D (5 bases). Trimming removed 4 bases from V and 2 bases from J, with 9 bases in between. Germline V gives CDR1 SEHNR, CDR2 FQNEAQ (reference sequence). CDR3 size: 14 residues.

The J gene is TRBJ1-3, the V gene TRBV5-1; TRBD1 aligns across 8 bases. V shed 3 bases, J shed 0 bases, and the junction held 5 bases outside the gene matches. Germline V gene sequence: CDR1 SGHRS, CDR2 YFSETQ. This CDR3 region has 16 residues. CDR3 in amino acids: CASSYQGANSGNTIYF. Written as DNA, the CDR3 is TGCGCCAGCAGCTACCAGGGGGCTAACTCTGGAAACACCATATATTTT. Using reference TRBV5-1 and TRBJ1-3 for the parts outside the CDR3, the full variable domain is KAGVTQTPRYLIKTRGQQVTLSCSPISGHRSVSWYQQTPGQGLQFLFEYFSETQRNKGNFPGRFSGRQFSNSRSEMNVSTLELGDSALYLCASSYQGANSGNTIYFGEGSWLTVV.

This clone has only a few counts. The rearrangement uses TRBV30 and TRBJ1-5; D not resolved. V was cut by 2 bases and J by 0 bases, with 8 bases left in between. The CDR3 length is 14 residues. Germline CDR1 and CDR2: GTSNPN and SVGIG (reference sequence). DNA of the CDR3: TGTGCCTGGAGTCGGGGTTATAGCAATCAGCCCCAGCATTTT. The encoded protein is CAWSRGYSNQPQHF.

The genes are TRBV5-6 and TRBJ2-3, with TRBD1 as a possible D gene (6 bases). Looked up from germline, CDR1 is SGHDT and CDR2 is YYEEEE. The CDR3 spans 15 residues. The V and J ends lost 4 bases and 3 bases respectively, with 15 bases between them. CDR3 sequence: CASSPRRQGTDTQYF. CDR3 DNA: TGTGCCAGCAGCCCCAGGCGGCAGGGGACAGATACGCAGTATTTT.

The CDR3 loop is CASSFLGGRIGNEQFF. The CDR3 DNA reads TGTGCCAGCAGCTTCCTTGGCGGGAGGATCGGCAATGAGCAGTTCTTC. V is TRBV7-2 and J is TRBJ2-1; TRBD2 agrees at 8 bases. V was pared by 3 bases and J by 6 bases, with 10 bases of the junction left unmatched. This CDR3 is built from 16 residues. The germline V gene encodes CDR1 SGHTA and CDR2 FQGNSA.

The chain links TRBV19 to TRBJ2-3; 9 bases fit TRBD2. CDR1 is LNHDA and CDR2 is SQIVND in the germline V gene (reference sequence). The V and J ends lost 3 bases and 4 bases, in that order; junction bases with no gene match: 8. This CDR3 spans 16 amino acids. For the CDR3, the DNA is TGTGCCAGTAGTATGAATGCACTAGCGGGTTCAGATACGCAGTATTTT. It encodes CASSMNALAGSDTQYF.

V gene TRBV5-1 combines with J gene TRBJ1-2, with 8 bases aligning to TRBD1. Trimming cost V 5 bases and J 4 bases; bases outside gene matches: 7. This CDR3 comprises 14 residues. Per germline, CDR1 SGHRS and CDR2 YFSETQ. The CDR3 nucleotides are TGCGCCAGCAGTTACTATGACAGGGGCTATGGCTACACCTTC. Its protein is CASSYYDRGYGYTF.

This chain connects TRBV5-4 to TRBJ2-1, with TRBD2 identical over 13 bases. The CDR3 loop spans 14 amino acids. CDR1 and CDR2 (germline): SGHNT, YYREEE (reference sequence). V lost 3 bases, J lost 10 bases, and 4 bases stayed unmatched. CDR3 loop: CASSSGLAGWEQFF. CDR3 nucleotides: TGTGCCAGCAGCTCGGGACTAGCGGGATGGGAGCAGTTCTTC.

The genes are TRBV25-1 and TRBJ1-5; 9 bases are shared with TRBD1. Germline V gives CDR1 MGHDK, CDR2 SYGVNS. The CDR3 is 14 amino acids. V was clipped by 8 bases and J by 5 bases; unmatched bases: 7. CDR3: CASYRGLDYQPQHF. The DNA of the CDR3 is TGTGCCAGCTACAGGGGGCTCGATTATCAGCCCCAGCATTTT.

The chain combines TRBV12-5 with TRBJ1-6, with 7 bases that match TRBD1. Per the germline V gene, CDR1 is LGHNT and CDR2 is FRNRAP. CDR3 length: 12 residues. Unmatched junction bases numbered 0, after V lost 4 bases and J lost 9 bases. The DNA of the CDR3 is TGTGCTAGTGGTTCAGGGGGTTCACCCCTCCACTTT. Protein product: CASGSGGSPLHF. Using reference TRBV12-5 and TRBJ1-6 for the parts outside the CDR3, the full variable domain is DARVTQTPRHKVTEMGQEVTMRCQPILGHNTVFWYRQTMMQGLELLAYFRNRAPLDDSGMPKDRFSAEMPDATLATLKIQPSEPRDSAVYFCASGSGGSPLHFGNGTRLTVT.

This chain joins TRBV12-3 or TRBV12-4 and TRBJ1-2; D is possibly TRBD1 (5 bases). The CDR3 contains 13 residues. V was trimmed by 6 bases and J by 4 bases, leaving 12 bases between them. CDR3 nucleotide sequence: TGTGCCAGCAGCCCGACAGCCGGCTATGGCTACACCTTC. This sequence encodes CASSPTAGYGYTF.

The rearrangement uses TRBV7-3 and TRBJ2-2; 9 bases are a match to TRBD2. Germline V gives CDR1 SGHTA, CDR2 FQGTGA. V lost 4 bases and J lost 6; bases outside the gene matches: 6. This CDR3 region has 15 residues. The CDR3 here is CASSSLAGSPGELFF. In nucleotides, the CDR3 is TGTGCCAGCAGCTCCCTAGCGGGGTCCCCCGGGGAGCTGTTTTTT.

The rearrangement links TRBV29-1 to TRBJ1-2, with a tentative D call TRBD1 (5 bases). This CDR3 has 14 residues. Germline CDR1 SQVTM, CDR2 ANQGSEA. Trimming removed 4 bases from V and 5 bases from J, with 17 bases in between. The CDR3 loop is CSVVKSGRGYGYTF. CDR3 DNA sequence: TGCAGCGTTGTAAAGTCAGGGAGGGGTTATGGCTACACCTTC.

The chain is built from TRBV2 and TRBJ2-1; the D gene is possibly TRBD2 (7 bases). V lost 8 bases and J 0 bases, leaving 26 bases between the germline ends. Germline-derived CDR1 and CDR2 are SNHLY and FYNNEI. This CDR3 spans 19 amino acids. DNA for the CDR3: TGTGCCAGCCGACTGGGGGCGGGGGCCCCTCCTAGCTCCTACAATGAGCAGTTCTTC. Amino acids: CASRLGAGAPPSSYNEQFF. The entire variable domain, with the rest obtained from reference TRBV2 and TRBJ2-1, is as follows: EPEVTQTPSHQVTQMGQEVILRCVPISNHLYFYWYRQILGQKVEFLVSFYNNEISEKSEIFDDQFSVERPDGSNFTLKIRSTKLEDSAMYFCASRLGAGAPPSSYNEQFFGPGTRLTVL.

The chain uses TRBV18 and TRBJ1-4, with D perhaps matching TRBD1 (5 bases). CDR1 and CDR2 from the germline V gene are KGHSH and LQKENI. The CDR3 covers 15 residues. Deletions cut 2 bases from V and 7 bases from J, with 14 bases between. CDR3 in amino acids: CASSPGAAEGEKLFF. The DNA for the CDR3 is TGTGCCAGCTCACCAGGGGCGGCCGAAGGTGAAAAACTGTTTTTT. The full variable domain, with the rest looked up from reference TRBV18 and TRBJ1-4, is NAGVMQNPRHLVRRRGQEARLRCSPMKGHSHVYWYRQLPEEGLKFMVYLQKENIIDESGMPKERFSAEFPKEGPSILRIQQVVRGDSAAYFCASSPGAAEGEKLFFGSGTQLSVL.

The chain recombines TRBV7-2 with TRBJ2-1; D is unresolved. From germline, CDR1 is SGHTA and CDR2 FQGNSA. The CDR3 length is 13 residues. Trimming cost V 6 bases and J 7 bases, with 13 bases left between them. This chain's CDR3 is CASSQSLENEQFF. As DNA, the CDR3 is TGTGCCAGCAGTCAAAGCCTGGAGAATGAGCAGTTCTTC.

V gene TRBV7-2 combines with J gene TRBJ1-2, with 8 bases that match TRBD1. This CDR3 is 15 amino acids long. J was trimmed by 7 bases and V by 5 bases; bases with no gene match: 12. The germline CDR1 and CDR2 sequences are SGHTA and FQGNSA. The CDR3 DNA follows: TGTGCCAGCAGCCCCTATCAGGGGGCCCTACTTGGCTACACCTTC. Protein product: CASSPYQGALLGYTF.

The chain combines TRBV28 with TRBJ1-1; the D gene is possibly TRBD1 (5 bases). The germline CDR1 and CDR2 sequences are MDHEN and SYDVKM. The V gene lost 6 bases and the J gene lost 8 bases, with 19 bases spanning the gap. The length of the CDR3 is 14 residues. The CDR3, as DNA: TGTGCCAGCAGCCCTAATACACCCGGGACGGAAGCTTTCTTT. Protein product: CASSPNTPGTEAFF.

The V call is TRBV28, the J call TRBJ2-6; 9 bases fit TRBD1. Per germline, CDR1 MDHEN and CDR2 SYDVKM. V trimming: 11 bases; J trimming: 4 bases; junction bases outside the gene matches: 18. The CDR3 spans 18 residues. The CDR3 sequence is CACSPGQGIAVGANVLTF. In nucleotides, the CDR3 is TGTGCCTGTTCACCGGGACAGGGAATCGCCGTAGGGGCCAACGTCCTGACTTTC.

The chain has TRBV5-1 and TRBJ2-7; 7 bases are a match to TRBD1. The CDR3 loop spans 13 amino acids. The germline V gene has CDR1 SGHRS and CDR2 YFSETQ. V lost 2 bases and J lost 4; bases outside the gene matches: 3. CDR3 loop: CASSFEQGYEQYF. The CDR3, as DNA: TGCGCCAGCAGCTTCGAACAGGGGTACGAGCAGTACTTC. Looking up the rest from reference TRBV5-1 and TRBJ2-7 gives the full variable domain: KAGVTQTPRYLIKTRGQQVTLSCSPISGHRSVSWYQQTPGQGLQFLFEYFSETQRNKGNFPGRFSGRQFSNSRSEMNVSTLELGDSALYLCASSFEQGYEQYFGPGTRLTVT.

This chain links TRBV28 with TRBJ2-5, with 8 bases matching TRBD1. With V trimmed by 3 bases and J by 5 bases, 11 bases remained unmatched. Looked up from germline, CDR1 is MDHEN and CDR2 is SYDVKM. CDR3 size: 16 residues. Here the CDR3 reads CASSFLSAGGLETQYF. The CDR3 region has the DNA TGTGCCAGCAGTTTTTTATCGGCAGGGGGCTTGGAGACCCAGTACTTC.

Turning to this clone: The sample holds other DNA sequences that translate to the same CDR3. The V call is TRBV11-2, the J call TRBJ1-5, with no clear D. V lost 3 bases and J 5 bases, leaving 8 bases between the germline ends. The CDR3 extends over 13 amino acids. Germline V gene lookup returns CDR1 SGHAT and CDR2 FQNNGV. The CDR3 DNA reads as TGTGCCAGCAGCTTGGGCGGGGATCAGCCCCAGCATTTT. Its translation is CASSLGGDQPQHF.

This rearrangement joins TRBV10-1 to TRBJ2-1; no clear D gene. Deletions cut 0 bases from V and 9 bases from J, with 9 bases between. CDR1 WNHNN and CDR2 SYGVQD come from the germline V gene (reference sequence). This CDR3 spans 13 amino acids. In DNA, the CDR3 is TGCGCCAGCAGTGAGTCCCAGGTTGGTGAGCAGTTCTTC. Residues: CASSESQVGEQFF.

The CDR3 is CASSGATNNEQFF. The CDR3 DNA sequence: TGCGCCAGCAGTGGCGCGACTAACAATGAGCAGTTCTTC. The J gene is TRBJ2-1, the V gene TRBV10-2, with D possibly being TRBD2 (5 bases). The germline gives CDR1 WSHSY, CDR2 SAAADI. V dropped 4 bases and J dropped 5 bases, with 9 bases sitting between them. This CDR3 is 13 amino acids long.

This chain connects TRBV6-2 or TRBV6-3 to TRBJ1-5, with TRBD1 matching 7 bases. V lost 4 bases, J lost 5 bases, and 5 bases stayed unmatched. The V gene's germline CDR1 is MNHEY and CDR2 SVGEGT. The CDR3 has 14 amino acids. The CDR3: CASSFTTGDQPQHF. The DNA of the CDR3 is TGTGCCAGCAGTTTCACTACAGGGGATCAGCCCCAGCATTTT.

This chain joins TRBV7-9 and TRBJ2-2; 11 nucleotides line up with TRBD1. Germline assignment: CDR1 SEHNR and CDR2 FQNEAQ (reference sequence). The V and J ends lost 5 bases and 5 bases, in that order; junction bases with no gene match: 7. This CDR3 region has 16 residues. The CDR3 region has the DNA TGTGCCAGCAGCCACATGGGGACAGGGGGAACCGGGGAGCTGTTTTTT. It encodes CASSHMGTGGTGELFF. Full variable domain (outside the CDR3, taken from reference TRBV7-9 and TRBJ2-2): DTGVSQNPRHKITKRGQNVTFRCDPISEHNRLYWYRQTLGQGPEFLTYFQNEAQLEKSRLLSDRFSAERPKGSFSTLEIQRTEQGDSAMYLCASSHMGTGGTGELFFGEGSRLTVL.

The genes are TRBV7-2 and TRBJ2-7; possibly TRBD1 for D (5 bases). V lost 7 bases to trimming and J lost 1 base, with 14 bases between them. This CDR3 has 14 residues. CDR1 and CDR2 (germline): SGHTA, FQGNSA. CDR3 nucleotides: TGTGCCAGCACCCATGGGGCAGGATCCTACGAGCAGTACTTC. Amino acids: CASTHGAGSYEQYF.

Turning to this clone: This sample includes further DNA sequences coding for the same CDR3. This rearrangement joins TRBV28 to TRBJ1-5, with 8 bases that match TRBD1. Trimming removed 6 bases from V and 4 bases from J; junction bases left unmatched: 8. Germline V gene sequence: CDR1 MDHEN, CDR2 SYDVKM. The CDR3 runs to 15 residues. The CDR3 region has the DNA TGTGCCAGCAGCCTAGGGACAGGAGGGAATCAGCCCCAGCATTTT. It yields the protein CASSLGTGGNQPQHF.